Each of the 18 T cell receptor beta chains below was sequenced from the same sample in a study of regulatory T cells in long-lasting Graves disease. Libraries of TCR beta came from iRepertoire HTBI primers plus Arm-PCR of CDR3 regions. A single record per CDR3 protein comes from TCRdb applying MiXCR to the multiplex PCR reads. This sample has hundreds of thousands of distinct CDR3 sequences, with around a fifth found just once. Regarding time point: persistent/refractory GD, antithyroid drugs over 5 years with positive TRAb. Making the TCR library involved RNA that had been extracted from PBMCs. Source: peripheral blood mononuclear cells (PBMCs), taken when the disease was refractory, from a patient treated with antithyroid drugs. The receptors were sampled from a female donor with Graves disease.

This clonotype appeared many times. This chain links TRBV12-3 or TRBV12-4 with TRBJ2-5; tentative D call: TRBD1 (6 bases). V lost 6 bases and J 5 bases, leaving 16 bases between the germline ends. The CDR3 length is 14 residues. Written as DNA, the CDR3 is TGTGCCAGCAGCCACTCAGGGGTTGGGGAGACCCAGTACTTC. Translating it yields CASSHSGVGETQYF.

This clonotype was seen more than once but under ten times. The chain recombines TRBV18 with TRBJ1-1; TRBD1 might be the D (5 bases). The CDR3 is made up of 13 amino acids. Trimming removed 6 bases from V and 0 bases from J, with 8 bases in between. CDR1 is KGHSH, CDR2 LQKENI, per germline. The CDR3 DNA reads as TGTGCCAGCTCTGACAGTATGAACACTGAAGCTTTCTTT. This codes for CASSDSMNTEAFF.

The V and J genes are TRBV5-1 and TRBJ2-5; 9 bases are shared with TRBD1. V lost 4 bases to trimming and J lost 4 bases; unmatched junction nucleotides: 11. The CDR3 consists of 16 residues. Germline V gene lookup returns CDR1 SGHRS and CDR2 YFSETQ. The CDR3 DNA is TGCGCCAGCAGCCCGCTATTGGGACAGGGAAGAGAGACCCAGTACTTC. This sequence encodes CASSPLLGQGRETQYF.

This chain uses TRBV20-1 with TRBJ1-1; D is perhaps TRBD1 (6 bases). Germline V lookup: CDR1 DFQATT, CDR2 SNEGSKA (reference sequence). The V end lost 4 bases, the J end lost 4 bases, and 10 bases lay between the germline ends. The CDR3 sequence is 12 residues long. CDR3 DNA: TGCAGTGCTAACAGGGTTACCACTGAAGCTTTCTTT. Translation: CSANRVTTEAFF.

The rearrangement uses TRBV7-9 and TRBJ1-1; 9 nucleotides line up with TRBD1. Unmatched junction bases numbered 2, after V lost 1 base and J lost 8 bases. Germline values: CDR1 SEHNR, CDR2 FQNEAQ (reference sequence). The CDR3 is 13 residues long. This chain's CDR3 is CASSLEGQGEAFF. The CDR3 DNA follows: TGTGCCAGCAGCTTAGAGGGACAGGGAGAAGCTTTCTTT.

CDR3 sequence: CSAPSPGNTEAFF. In DNA, the CDR3 is TGCAGTGCCCCGAGCCCCGGGAACACTGAAGCTTTCTTT. The chain employs TRBV20-1 and TRBJ1-1; no firm D call. The CDR3 covers 13 residues. Germline loops: CDR1 DFQATT, CDR2 SNEGSKA (reference sequence). Between the trimmed V and J ends, which lost 6 bases and 1 base, there was a span of 12 bases.

This clonotype occurred many times. V and J are TRBV2 and TRBJ2-2, with 9 bases fitting TRBD1. With 6 bases clipped from V and 3 bases from J, the junction kept 2 bases outside the gene matches. The CDR3 totals 14 residues. Per germline, CDR1 SNHLY and CDR2 FYNNEI. The CDR3 sequence: CASRRTGDTGELFF. The DNA of the CDR3 is TGTGCCAGCAGGAGGACAGGGGACACCGGGGAGCTGTTTTTT.

J is TRBJ1-2 and V is TRBV18; D is ambiguous. V was clipped by 4 bases and J by 7 bases, with 10 bases between them. CDR3 length: 12 amino acids. Germline CDR1 and CDR2: KGHSH and LQKENI. The CDR3 coding sequence is TGTGCCAGCTCACTATCTTCGGCTGGCTACACCTTC. It specifies CASSLSSAGYTF.

This clonotype was seen many times. The chain's CDR3 is CSAPRTGTGIGANVLTF. CDR3 in DNA: TGCAGTGCTCCCAGGACCGGGACAGGGATCGGGGCCAACGTCCTGACTTTC. This sequence joins TRBV20-1 and TRBJ2-6; 9 nucleotides match TRBD1. This CDR3 has 17 residues. Germline CDR1 reads DFQATT; CDR2 reads SNEGSKA (reference sequence). The V gene end was trimmed by 5 bases and the J gene end by 4 bases; junction bases not matched to a gene: 12.

This chain links TRBV18 with TRBJ2-7; no clear D gene. V lost 5 bases, J lost 0 bases, and 11 bases lay in between. In germline, CDR1 is KGHSH, CDR2 LQKENI. The CDR3 runs 14 residues. CDR3 nucleotides: TGTGCCAGCTCAATCGGGTCTAGCTCCTACGAGCAGTACTTC. Its protein product is CASSIGSSSYEQYF. The whole variable domain, remainder taken from reference TRBV18 and TRBJ2-7, is NAGVMQNPRHLVRRRGQEARLRCSPMKGHSHVYWYRQLPEEGLKFMVYLQKENIIDESGMPKERFSAEFPKEGPSILRIQQVVRGDSAAYFCASSIGSSSYEQYFGPGTRLTVT.

This clonotype was seen repeatedly, ten times or more. The chain joins TRBV12-3 or TRBV12-4 to TRBJ2-2, with D unclear. V gave up 3 bases and J gave up 7 bases, with 6 bases separating them. This CDR3 has 12 amino acids. The CDR3 protein is CASSFGHGELFF. For the CDR3, the DNA is TGTGCCAGCAGTTTCGGGCACGGGGAGCTGTTTTTT.

This clonotype was observed at least ten times. This chain connects TRBV2 to TRBJ1-4; D uncertain. The V gene's germline CDR1 is SNHLY and CDR2 FYNNEI. CDR3 length equals 15 residues. Trimming shortened V by 7 bases and J by 5 bases, and 17 bases separated the two germline ends. In DNA, the CDR3 is TGTGCCAGCATCCAAGGAGAAGGCTTAAATGAAAAACTGTTTTTT. Amino acid sequence: CASIQGEGLNEKLFF.

The sample holds many counts of this clonotype. The chain combines TRBV7-9 with TRBJ1-2; D is ambiguous. Germline CDR1 is SEHNR and CDR2 is FQNEAQ (reference sequence). Trimming left V 1 base short and J 8 bases short, with 8 bases between. There are 12 residues in the CDR3. CDR3 DNA sequence: TGTGCCAGCAGCTTAGTTGAGGACGGCTACACCTTC. It yields the protein CASSLVEDGYTF.

This clonotype was seen more than once but under ten times. The chain carries TRBV20-1 and TRBJ2-2; maybe TRBD2 (6 bases). The ends were cut back, 4 bases at V and 0 bases at J, with 15 bases in the middle. CDR1 is DFQATT and CDR2 is SNEGSKA in the germline V gene (reference sequence). CDR3 size: 16 residues. The CDR3 sequence: CSATSRGGANTGELFF. For the CDR3, the DNA is TGCAGTGCTACCTCCCGTGGCGGGGCGAACACCGGGGAGCTGTTTTTT.

As to this clonotype: A much bigger clone sits one base away, suggesting this may be a read error. The V call is TRBV16, the J call TRBJ1-2, with TRBD1 as a possible D gene (6 bases). There are 14 residues in the CDR3. Germline loops: CDR1 KGHSY, CDR2 FQNENV. Between the trimmed V and J ends, which lost 4 bases and 8 bases, there was a span of 17 bases. CDR3 in DNA: TGTGCCAGCAGCCCTCGGGGGCGGGTCGGGGGCTACACCTTC. Translating gives CASSPRGRVGGYTF.

This clonotype was detected only a few times. V gene TRBV20-1 combines with J gene TRBJ1-3; 8 bases align to TRBD1. The CDR3 runs 16 residues. V lost 5 bases to trimming and J lost 0 bases; unmatched junction nucleotides: 9. Germline CDR1 reads DFQATT; CDR2 reads SNEGSKA (reference sequence). The CDR3 reads CSAHRTGLSSGNTIYF. The DNA for the CDR3 is TGCAGTGCTCACCGGACAGGGCTTTCCTCTGGAAACACCATATATTTT.

The chain is built from TRBV6-1 and TRBJ1-4, with TRBD1 identical over 7 bases. Trimming took 2 bases from V and 3 from J; bases not matched to a gene: 9. The CDR3 runs 17 residues. Germline CDR1 is MNHNS and CDR2 is SASEGT. CDR3 in DNA: TGTGCCAGCAGTGAATTCAACAGGGGAAGCCCTAATGAAAAACTGTTTTTT. Translated, it gives CASSEFNRGSPNEKLFF.

CDR3 region: CASSETGGTYEQYF. As DNA, the CDR3 is TGCGCCAGCAGCGAGACAGGGGGTACCTACGAGCAGTACTTC. The chain combines TRBV5-1 with TRBJ2-7, with 9 bases matching TRBD1. Losses at the gene ends were 4 bases for V and 2 bases for J; bases not matched to a gene: 4. This CDR3 contains 14 residues. The germline V gene has CDR1 SGHRS and CDR2 YFSETQ.